These 20 T cell receptor beta chains were sequenced from one sample in a study of blood T cell repertoires in COVID-19. Here immunoSEQ multiplex PCR was the method, and the copy in TCRdb shows in-frame clones only, minus some. This sample has approximately 270,000 clones, with 70% to 90% found just once. Sample: peripheral blood. The receptors stem from a woman aged 70-85 years with acute or convalescent COVID-19.

V gene TRBV5-1 combines with J gene TRBJ2-5; no clear D gene. The CDR3 totals 12 residues. V gave up 0 bases and J gave up 4 bases, with 4 bases separating them. Germline V gene lookup returns CDR1 SGHRS and CDR2 YFSETQ. In nucleotides, the CDR3 is TGCGCCAGCAGCTTGGTATCAGAGACCCAGTACTTC. Protein sequence: CASSLVSETQYF.

The rearrangement links TRBV5-1 to TRBJ2-3; TRBD2 agrees at 7 bases. In germline, CDR1 is SGHRS, CDR2 YFSETQ. The CDR3 length is 21 residues. The junction had 25 bases not matched to a gene; V was cut back by 4 bases and J by 2 bases. The DNA of the CDR3 is TGCGCCAGCAGCATAACCCCCGGGGGGAACTTAAACTCGGGACCCACAGATACGCAGTATTTT. This translates into CASSITPGGNLNSGPTDTQYF.

V gene TRBV11-3 combines with J gene TRBJ1-1, with 8 bases aligning to TRBD1. This CDR3 is built from 14 residues. The V gene's germline CDR1 is SGHNT and CDR2 YENEEA. The junction had 6 bases not matched to a gene; V was cut back by 5 bases and J by 4 bases. The CDR3 bases are TGTGCCAGCAGCCCCGGACAGGGAAGCACTGAAGCTTTCTTT. This translates into CASSPGQGSTEAFF.

The chain uses TRBV6-6 and TRBJ2-7; no clear D gene. The V and J ends lost 2 bases and 1 base respectively, with 15 bases between them. The CDR3 spans 16 residues. Germline loops: CDR1 MNHNY, CDR2 SVGAGI (reference sequence). Here the CDR3 DNA reads TGTGCCAGCAGTTACGGCGCACTGTCCGGGTCCTACGAGCAGTACTTC. Translated, it gives CASSYGALSGSYEQYF.

The rearrangement joins TRBV27 to TRBJ1-2; maybe TRBD1 (5 bases). Trimming shortened V by 3 bases and J by 7 bases, and 15 bases separated the two germline ends. Looked up from germline, CDR1 is MNHEY and CDR2 is SMNVEV (reference sequence). The CDR3 is 14 residues long. Written as DNA, the CDR3 is TGTGCCAGCAGTTTGGGGGGAACGGACCCTGGCTACACCTTC. Translating gives CASSLGGTDPGYTF.

The genes are TRBV9 and TRBJ1-4; possibly TRBD1 for D (6 bases). The CDR3 is 15 amino acids. Germline CDR1 is SGDLS and CDR2 is YYNGEE. V was cut by 0 bases and J by 3 bases, with 9 bases left in between. In DNA form, the CDR3 reads TGTGCCAGCAGCGTAGTGGGGGCGGCTAATGAAAAACTGTTTTTT. Encoded protein: CASSVVGAANEKLFF.

The chain has TRBV14 and TRBJ2-1; 10 bases are shared with TRBD2. With 2 bases clipped from V and 4 bases from J, the junction kept 5 bases outside the gene matches. There are 16 residues in the CDR3. Germline V gives CDR1 SGHDN, CDR2 FVKESK. The CDR3 spells CASSQLSSGGYNEQFF. For the CDR3, the DNA is TGTGCCAGCAGCCAACTCTCTAGCGGGGGTTACAATGAGCAGTTCTTC.

This CDR3 is CASSSPLSSGGYNEQFF. The CDR3 DNA reads as TGTGCCAGCAGCTCCCCCCTCTCCAGCGGGGGTTACAATGAGCAGTTCTTC. The J gene is TRBJ2-1, the V gene TRBV13, with 8 nucleotides matching TRBD2. Germline CDR1 reads PRHDT; CDR2 reads FYEKMQ (reference sequence). The CDR3 extends over 17 amino acids. V gave up 4 bases and J gave up 4 bases; unmatched junction bases: 12. The full variable domain, completed using reference TRBV13 and TRBJ2-1, is AAGVIQSPRHLIKEKRETATLKCYPIPRHDTVYWYQQGPGQDPQFLISFYEKMQSDKGSIPDRFSAQQFSDYHSELNMSSLELGDSALYFCASSSPLSSGGYNEQFFGPGTRLTVL.

CDR3 in DNA: TGTGCCAGTAGTATTAGCGGCGGGACCAACAATGAGCAGTTCTTC. The encoded protein is CASSISGGTNNEQFF. The chain has TRBV19 and TRBJ2-1, with D possibly being TRBD2 (6 bases). Trimming shortened V by 3 bases and J by 5 bases, and 14 bases separated the two germline ends. CDR3 length: 15 residues. CDR1 and CDR2 from the germline V gene are LNHDA and SQIVND (reference sequence).

The chain recombines TRBV2 with TRBJ1-6; the D gene is possibly TRBD1 (6 bases). Germline assignment: CDR1 SNHLY and CDR2 FYNNEI. V shed 6 bases and J shed 10 bases, with 16 bases lying between them. The CDR3 contains 14 residues. The CDR3 bases are TGTGCCAGCAGAGCAGGGGACGCGGTCTCACCCCTCCACTTT. This translates into CASRAGDAVSPLHF. The whole variable domain, remainder taken from reference TRBV2 and TRBJ1-6, is EPEVTQTPSHQVTQMGQEVILRCVPISNHLYFYWYRQILGQKVEFLVSFYNNEISEKSEIFDDQFSVERPDGSNFTLKIRSTKLEDSAMYFCASRAGDAVSPLHFGNGTRLTVT.

This clone occurred a few times. The rearrangement links TRBV2 to TRBJ1-1; D uncertain. The V gene lost 4 bases and the J gene lost 1 base, with 7 bases spanning the gap. The CDR3 sequence is 13 residues long. Germline loops: CDR1 SNHLY, CDR2 FYNNEI. CDR3 DNA: TGTGCCAGCAGTGGAAGCCAGAACACTGAAGCTTTCTTT. It translates to CASSGSQNTEAFF.

The CDR3 reads CASQKRGPLTDTQYF. The CDR3 region has the DNA TGTGCCAGCCAAAAGCGGGGCCCTCTCACAGATACGCAGTATTTT. V and J are TRBV5-4 and TRBJ2-3, with 7 nucleotides matching TRBD2. The CDR3 is made up of 15 amino acids. Per the germline V gene, CDR1 is SGHNT and CDR2 is YYREEE (reference sequence). Losses at the gene ends were 7 bases for V and 2 bases for J; bases not matched to a gene: 10.

This sequence joins TRBV11-3 and TRBJ2-1; 10 nucleotides line up with TRBD2. This CDR3 has 16 residues. V shed 3 bases and J 5 bases; nucleotides not matched to a gene: 7. CDR1 and CDR2 from the germline V gene are SGHNT and YENEEA. In DNA, the CDR3 is TGTGCCAGCAGCTTGAGTGGGACTAGCGAGAACAATGAGCAGTTCTTC. Amino acids: CASSLSGTSENNEQFF.

V gene TRBV10-3 combines with J gene TRBJ2-7; 11 bases align to TRBD2. The CDR3 is 16 residues long. With V trimmed by 8 bases and J by 0 bases, 9 bases remained unmatched. Germline lookup yields CDR1 ENHRY and CDR2 SYGVKD. The CDR3: CAIRTSGGSSSYEQYF. CDR3 coding DNA: TGTGCCATCCGAACTAGCGGGGGATCTAGCTCCTACGAGCAGTACTTC.

In this sample, this clone turned up many times. V and J are TRBV5-8 and TRBJ1-1; no clear D. CDR3 length: 15 residues. Germline loops: CDR1 SGHTS, CDR2 YDEGEE. Trimming removed 2 bases from V and 0 bases from J, with 11 bases in between. DNA for the CDR3: TGTGCCAGCAGCTTCCTCATGGCTCTGAACACTGAAGCTTTCTTT. Encoded protein: CASSFLMALNTEAFF.

The chain combines TRBV14 with TRBJ1-1; D call uncertain. The germline gives CDR1 SGHDN, CDR2 FVKESK. V dropped 4 bases and J dropped 7 bases, with 7 bases sitting between them. The CDR3 is 11 amino acids. The CDR3, as DNA: TGTGCCAGCAGCCCACACAGTGAAGCTTTCTTT. This codes for CASSPHSEAFF.

The chain recombines TRBV11-3 with TRBJ2-5; D is ambiguous. Germline values: CDR1 SGHNT, CDR2 YENEEA. The CDR3 runs to 13 residues. V was trimmed by 2 bases and J by 1 base, leaving 5 bases between them. The chain's CDR3 is CASSLNGQETQYF. CDR3 in DNA: TGTGCCAGCAGCTTAAACGGCCAAGAGACCCAGTACTTC. Filled out from reference TRBV11-3 and TRBJ2-5, the complete variable domain reads EAGVVQSPRYKIIEKKQPVAFWCNPISGHNTLYWYLQNLGQGPELLIRYENEEAVDDSQLPKDRFSAERLKGVDSTLKIQPAELGDSAVYLCASSLNGQETQYFGPGTRLLVL.

The chain joins TRBV28 to TRBJ1-2; D is ambiguous. V lost 2 bases and J 4 bases, leaving 5 bases between the germline ends. The germline CDR1 and CDR2 sequences are MDHEN and SYDVKM. The CDR3 runs to 12 residues. The CDR3 bases are TGTGCCAGCAGTTTAAACAGCTATGGCTACACCTTC. Its protein product is CASSLNSYGYTF.

The J gene is TRBJ1-1, the V gene TRBV19; 7 bases are a match to TRBD1. The CDR3 loop spans 13 amino acids. V was clipped by 4 bases and J by 7 bases; unmatched bases: 6. Germline-derived CDR1 and CDR2 are LNHDA and SQIVND (reference sequence). The CDR3, as DNA: TGTGCCAGTAGTAGAAGGGGGCTTATTGAAGCTTTCTTT. Amino acid sequence: CASSRRGLIEAFF. Using reference TRBV19 and TRBJ1-1 for the parts outside the CDR3, the full variable domain is DGGITQSPKYLFRKEGQNVTLSCEQNLNHDAMYWYRQDPGQGLRLIYYSQIVNDFQKGDIAEGYSVSREKKESFPLTVTSAQKNPTAFYLCASSRRGLIEAFFGQGTRLTVV.

The rearrangement joins TRBV6-4 to TRBJ1-1; D unresolved. The germline V and J ends were trimmed by 6 bases and 5 bases, with 13 bases remaining between them. Germline CDR1 reads MRHNA; CDR2 reads SNTAGT. The CDR3 has 13 amino acids. This CDR3 is CASRADGLTEAFF. CDR3 coding DNA: TGTGCCAGCAGGGCGGACGGACTTACTGAAGCTTTCTTT.